The 3 T cell receptor beta chains presented below share a single source sample, sequenced in a study of post-analysis software for immune sequencing data. Notes on the study in general: Patients carried roughly five TRBV segments more frequently than controls did, and TRBV5-6, TRBV5-1 and TRBV20-1 were among them.

Their cognate antigens are unknown. Libraries were made from TCR beta cDNA, and they carried unique molecular identifiers. TCRdb used MiXCR to reprocess the PCR reads, holding one entry per CDR3 protein. Of 380,000 or so distinct CDR3 sequences listed, about a third are singletons. Sequencing was carried out using blood. All receptors come from a girl aged 10 to 17 with multiple sclerosis.

There are a few counts of this clonotype. The chain combines TRBV7-2 with TRBJ2-1; weak D call: TRBD1 (6 bases). CDR3 length equals 15 residues. The germline V and J ends were trimmed by 1 base and 2 bases, with 9 bases remaining between them. Germline CDR1 reads SGHTA; CDR2 reads FQGNSA. This CDR3 is CASSLGDRTYNEQFF. The CDR3 DNA follows: TGTGCCAGCAGCTTAGGAGACAGGACCTACAATGAGCAGTTCTTC.

The rearrangement links TRBV5-1 to TRBJ2-5; a weak D match, TRBD1 (6 bases). This CDR3 region has 14 residues. V shed 6 bases and J shed 0 bases, with 12 bases lying between them. Germline loops: CDR1 SGHRS, CDR2 YFSETQ. The CDR3 DNA follows: TGCGCCAGCACCAGAGGACAGAACCAAGAGACCCAGTACTTC. Translation gives CASTRGQNQETQYF.

The J gene is TRBJ2-7, the V gene TRBV29-1, with 9 bases that match TRBD1. Germline V lookup: CDR1 SQVTM, CDR2 ANQGSEA. V shed 7 bases and J 5 bases; nucleotides not matched to a gene: 6. This CDR3 contains 12 residues. The CDR3 spells CSARQGGDEQYF. The CDR3 DNA is TGCAGCGCTAGACAGGGGGGGGACGAGCAGTACTTC.